Listed below are T cell receptor beta chains from one sample, sequenced in a study of T cell responses to AZD1222 COVID-19 vaccine. Sequencing was performed with immunoSEQ multiplex PCR; in TCRdb, only in-frame clones are kept and a portion is missing. The sample has some 150,000 clones, around 90% seen once. The sequencing here drew on peripheral blood, taken 28 days after the second dose of the MenACWY control vaccine. The origin of the receptors is an adult who received the MenACWY meningococcal vaccine as a control. Each CDR3 is given with its conserved first and last residue. D genes are given only for firm matches. Size is stated for part of the rows, as once, few or many counts, or as a class when the clone is expanded.

v_call	d_call	j_call	cdr3_length	clone_size	cdr3_aa	cdr3_nt
TRBV10-2	TRBD1	TRBJ2-5	14	-	CASSPRGQYETQYF	TGCGCCAGCAGCCCCAGGGGACAGTACGAGACCCAGTACTTC
TRBV28	TRBD1	TRBJ2-5	14	-	CATIGAGGLETQYF	TGTGCCACCATTGGGGCAGGGGGCTTAGAGACCCAGTACTTC
TRBV2	-	TRBJ2-2	16	-	CASSEESWRNAGELFF	TGTGCCAGCAGTGAAGAGTCTTGGCGCAACGCCGGGGAGCTGTTTTTT
TRBV10-1	-	TRBJ1-5	20	-	CASRSKIAGSGADSNQPQHF	TGCGCCAGCAGGTCCAAGATAGCGGGAAGCGGCGCTGATAGCAATCAGCCCCAGCATTTT
TRBV10-2	-	TRBJ2-7	14	-	CASKPRPYTYEQYF	TGCGCCAGCAAACCGAGACCGTATACCTACGAGCAGTACTTC
TRBV9	-	TRBJ1-2	15	-	CASSVVASKGYGYTF	TGTGCCAGCAGCGTAGTAGCGTCCAAAGGTTATGGCTACACCTTC
TRBV30	-	TRBJ1-1	11	-	CAWSPTDLAFF	TGTGCCTGGAGTCCCACCGACCTCGCTTTCTTT
TRBV5-1	TRBD1	TRBJ2-3	15	-	CASSLKTGPRDTQYF	TGCGCCAGCAGCTTGAAGACAGGGCCTCGGGATACGCAGTATTTT
TRBV7-3	-	TRBJ2-3	16	-	CASSLSAGAQLDTQYF	TGTGCCAGCAGCTTAAGTGCAGGGGCCCAATTAGATACGCAGTATTTT
TRBV29-1	-	TRBJ2-1	10	-	CSVGGGEQFF	TGCAGCGTTGGCGGCGGTGAGCAGTTCTTC
TRBV4-2	-	TRBJ2-6	17	once	CASSQRGASSGANVLTF	TGTGCCAGCAGCCAACGGGGGGCCTCATCCGGGGCCAACGTCCTGACTTTC
TRBV11-2	TRBD1	TRBJ1-5	17	-	CASSLGPGQGSYQPQHF	TGTGCCAGCAGCTTAGGCCCGGGACAGGGGTCTTATCAGCCCCAGCATTTT
TRBV30	-	TRBJ2-7	13	-	CAWSSGAVSEQYF	TGTGCCTGGAGCTCCGGAGCAGTAAGCGAGCAGTACTTC
TRBV7-9	-	TRBJ2-3	14	-	CASSLAGGADTQYF	TGTGCCAGCAGCCTGGCGGGCGGAGCAGATACGCAGTATTTT
TRBV2	TRBD2	TRBJ2-3	16	-	CASSAEAGGTADTQYF	TGTGCCAGCAGTGCCGAGGCGGGAGGAACGGCAGATACGCAGTATTTT
TRBV19	-	TRBJ1-1	15	-	CASSINRRQNTEAFF	TGTGCCAGTAGTATAAACCGGAGACAGAACACTGAAGCTTTCTTT
TRBV7-2	-	TRBJ1-1	11	-	CASSSSLEAFF	TGTGCCAGCAGCTCCAGCCTTGAAGCTTTCTTT
TRBV5-1	TRBD1	TRBJ1-1	12	-	CASSPDRAYAFF	TGCGCCAGCAGCCCTGACAGGGCTTATGCTTTCTTT
TRBV18	-	TRBJ1-1	13	once	CASSPPGPQGAFF	TGTGCCAGCTCACCACCGGGCCCCCAAGGAGCTTTCTTT
TRBV19	TRBD2	TRBJ2-1	16	-	CASSATSGTSYNEQFF	TGTGCCAGTAGTGCGACTAGCGGGACCTCCTACAATGAGCAGTTCTTC
TRBV6-2/TRBV6-3	-	TRBJ1-1	13	-	CASSLDENTEAFF	TGTGCCAGCAGTCTGGACGAGAACACTGAAGCTTTCTTT
TRBV5-1	-	TRBJ1-5	15	-	CASTWFPGNNQPQHF	TGCGCCAGCACCTGGTTCCCAGGGAACAATCAGCCCCAGCATTTT
TRBV20-1	TRBD1	TRBJ2-7	15	-	CSASHRGEPSYEQYF	TGCAGTGCTAGTCACAGGGGCGAACCCTCCTACGAGCAGTACTTC
TRBV28	-	TRBJ1-2	15	-	CASSLVSYVSYGYTF	TGTGCCAGCAGTTTAGTGAGTTACGTTTCCTATGGCTACACCTTC
TRBV4-2	-	TRBJ1-2	16	-	CASSQDTVGLNYGYTF	TGTGCCAGCAGCCAAGATACGGTGGGGCTGAACTATGGCTACACCTTC
TRBV4-1	-	TRBJ1-4	13	-	CASSPTSQRKLFF	TGCGCCAGCAGCCCCACTTCACAAAGGAAACTGTTTTTT
TRBV27	-	TRBJ1-1	13	-	CASNPGMNTEAFF	TGTGCCAGCAACCCCGGTATGAACACTGAAGCTTTCTTT
TRBV3-1/TRBV3-2	-	TRBJ1-3	15	once	CASSQEDRSGNTIYF	TGTGCCAGCAGCCAAGAAGACCGCTCTGGAAACACCATATATTTT
TRBV7-2	-	TRBJ1-3	11	-	CASSPGYTIYF	TGTGCCAGCAGCCCCGGATACACCATATATTTT
TRBV2	-	TRBJ2-1	11	-	CASLSGDEQFF	TGTGCCAGTCTCTCCGGGGATGAGCAGTTCTTC
TRBV30	-	TRBJ1-1	13	-	CAWVRDGNTEAFF	TGTGCCTGGGTTAGAGACGGTAACACTGAAGCTTTCTTT
TRBV27	-	TRBJ2-5	12	once	CASSFYRGTQYF	TGTGCCAGCAGTTTCTACCGGGGGACCCAGTACTTC
TRBV5-1	-	TRBJ1-2	14	few	CASTGGQPGYGYTF	TGCGCCAGCACTGGGGGCCAGCCGGGCTATGGCTACACCTTC
TRBV9	-	TRBJ2-3	13	-	CASSAQGFDTQYF	TGTGCCAGCAGCGCCCAGGGATTCGATACGCAGTATTTT
TRBV4-3	TRBD2	TRBJ2-7	16	-	CASSQGPTSGTYEQYF	TGCGCCAGCAGCCAAGGCCCGACTAGCGGGACCTACGAGCAGTACTTC
TRBV25-1	TRBD1	TRBJ2-1	16	once	CASSDPTGVPYNEQFF	TGTGCCAGCAGTGACCCGACAGGGGTGCCCTACAATGAGCAGTTCTTC
TRBV7-3	-	TRBJ1-1	13	-	CASSRDTNTEAFF	TGTGCCAGCAGCCGGGACACCAACACTGAAGCTTTCTTT
TRBV18	-	TRBJ1-5	14	-	CASSPGGKNQPQHF	TGTGCCAGCTCCCCTGGGGGAAAAAATCAGCCCCAGCATTTT
TRBV5-6	-	TRBJ1-3	14	once	CASSLWGPHNTIYF	TGTGCCAGCAGCTTGTGGGGACCCCACAACACCATATATTTT
TRBV4-2	-	TRBJ1-1	14	-	CASSQDTGLTEAFF	TGTGCCAGCAGCCAAGATACAGGACTCACTGAAGCTTTCTTT
TRBV6-1	TRBD1	TRBJ2-7	16	-	CASSDPSGTGVLEQYF	TGTGCCAGCAGTGACCCCAGCGGGACAGGGGTTCTCGAGCAGTACTTC
TRBV19	-	TRBJ2-3	13	-	CASSNRGTDTQYF	TGTGCCAGTAGTAACCGGGGCACAGATACGCAGTATTTT
TRBV28	TRBD1	TRBJ2-2	16	-	CASSPAGTGERGELFF	TGTGCCAGCAGCCCAGCCGGGACAGGGGAACGCGGGGAGCTGTTTTTT
TRBV28	-	TRBJ2-3	14	-	CASSRAESTDTQYF	TGTGCCAGCAGCAGGGCCGAAAGCACAGATACGCAGTATTTT
TRBV4-3	-	TRBJ2-2	14	-	CASSQEGRTGELFF	TGCGCCAGCAGCCAAGAAGGGAGGACCGGGGAGCTGTTTTTT
TRBV7-8	-	TRBJ1-2	15	-	CASSLESAFIGGYTF	TGTGCCAGCAGCTTAGAGTCTGCCTTCATTGGAGGCTACACCTTC
TRBV7-2	-	TRBJ2-7	13	-	CASSLGGTYEQYF	TGTGCCAGCAGCTTAGGAGGGACCTACGAGCAGTACTTC
TRBV7-6	-	TRBJ1-5	14	-	CASSLAAGEQPQHF	TGTGCCAGCAGCTTAGCGGCAGGGGAACAGCCCCAGCATTTT
TRBV5-1	-	TRBJ2-3	14	-	CASSGGTLADTQYF	TGCGCCAGCAGCGGCGGGACGTTGGCAGATACGCAGTATTTT
TRBV28	-	TRBJ2-5	13	once	CASRKGGGETQYF	TGTGCCAGCAGAAAAGGGGGGGGAGAGACCCAGTACTTC
TRBV1	-	TRBJ1-1	15	-	CTSSPPRGKNTEAFF	TGCACCAGCAGCCCCCCCCGGGGGAAGAACACTGAAGCTTTCTTT
TRBV5-1	TRBD1	TRBJ2-5	14	-	CASSSGTGEETQYF	TGCGCCAGCAGTTCCGGGACAGGGGAAGAGACCCAGTACTTC
TRBV20-1	-	TRBJ1-2	11	few	CSVGGYYGYTF	TGCAGTGTGGGTGGTTACTATGGCTACACCTTC
TRBV4-3	-	TRBJ2-1	16	once	CASSQESRGPYNEQFF	TGCGCCAGCAGCCAAGAAAGCCGGGGACCCTACAATGAGCAGTTCTTC
TRBV6-1	-	TRBJ1-2	15	-	CASSEFGQSNYGYTF	TGTGCCAGCAGTGAATTCGGGCAGAGTAACTATGGCTACACCTTC
TRBV7-9	-	TRBJ2-2	15	-	CASSLERLRTGELFF	TGTGCCAGCAGCTTAGAACGGTTGCGCACCGGGGAGCTGTTTTTT